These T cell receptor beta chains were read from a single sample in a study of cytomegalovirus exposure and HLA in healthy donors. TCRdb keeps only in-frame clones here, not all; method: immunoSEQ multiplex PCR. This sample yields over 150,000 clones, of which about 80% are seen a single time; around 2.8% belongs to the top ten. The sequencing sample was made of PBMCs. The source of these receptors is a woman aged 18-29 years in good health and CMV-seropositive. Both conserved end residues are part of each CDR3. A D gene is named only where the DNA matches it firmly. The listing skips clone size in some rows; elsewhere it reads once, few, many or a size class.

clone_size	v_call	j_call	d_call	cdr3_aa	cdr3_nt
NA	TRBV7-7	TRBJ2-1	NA	CASSYLLGDEQFF	TGTGCCAGCAGCTATTTATTAGGGGATGAGCAGTTCTTC
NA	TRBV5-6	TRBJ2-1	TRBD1	CASSFAGTGFNEQFF	TGTGCCAGCAGCTTTGCCGGGACAGGGTTTAATGAGCAGTTCTTC
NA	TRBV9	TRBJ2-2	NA	CANRGMSRPTGELFF	TGTGCCAACCGGGGTATGTCAAGACCTACCGGGGAGCTGTTTTTT
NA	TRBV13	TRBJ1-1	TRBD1	CASSSIQGAEKAFF	TGTGCCAGCAGCTCCATCCAGGGGGCAGAGAAGGCTTTCTTT
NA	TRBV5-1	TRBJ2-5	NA	CASSLDPSLQETQYF	TGCGCCAGCAGCTTGGATCCCTCCCTGCAAGAGACCCAGTACTTC
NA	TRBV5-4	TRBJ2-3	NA	CASSLGRTQTDTQYF	TGTGCCAGCAGCTTAGGTAGGACTCAGACAGATACGCAGTATTTT
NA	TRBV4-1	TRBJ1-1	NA	CASSQDRGGWAFF	TGCGCCAGCAGCCAAGACCGGGGGGGCTGGGCTTTCTTT
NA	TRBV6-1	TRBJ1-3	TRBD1	CASSEVTGQGAENTIYF	TGTGCCAGCAGTGAAGTAACGGGACAGGGGGCCGAAAACACCATATATTTT
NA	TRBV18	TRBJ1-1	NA	CASSPSGLYTEAFF	TGTGCCAGCTCACCGTCCGGTTTGTACACTGAAGCTTTCTTT
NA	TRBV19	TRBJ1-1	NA	CASSIRVLRGRAEAFF	TGTGCCAGTAGCATCCGAGTCTTAAGGGGCCGGGCTGAAGCTTTCTTT
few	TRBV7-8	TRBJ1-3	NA	CASSLPWSEIGNTIYF	TGTGCCAGCAGCTTACCTTGGAGTGAAATTGGAAACACCATATATTTT
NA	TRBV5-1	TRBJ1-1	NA	CASSSGRQVGFDTEAFF	TGCGCCAGCAGTTCAGGCCGACAGGTGGGTTTCGACACTGAAGCTTTCTTT
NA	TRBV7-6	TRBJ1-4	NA	CASSFGALNEKLFF	TGTGCCAGCAGCTTTGGGGCGTTAAATGAAAAACTGTTTTTT
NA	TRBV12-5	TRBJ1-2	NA	CASGLGRGGAVYGYTF	TGTGCTAGTGGTTTGGGACGTGGGGGCGCGGTCTATGGCTACACCTTC
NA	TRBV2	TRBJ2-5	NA	CATLWGAQYF	TGTGCCACGCTCTGGGGGGCCCAGTACTTC
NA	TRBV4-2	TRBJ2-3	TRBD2	CASSRLGGAGGPTDTQYF	TGTGCCAGCAGCCGCCTGGGGGGAGCGGGGGGGCCGACAGATACGCAGTATTTT
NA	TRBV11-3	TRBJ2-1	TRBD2	CASSRLAGGPGNEQFF	TGTGCCAGCAGCCGCCTAGCGGGGGGGCCAGGGAATGAGCAGTTCTTC
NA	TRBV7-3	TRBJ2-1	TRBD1	CASSRDRGSYNEQFF	TGTGCCAGCAGTCGCGACAGGGGTTCCTACAATGAGCAGTTCTTC
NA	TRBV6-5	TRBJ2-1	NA	CASSYDGGLVNEQFF	TGTGCCAGCAGTTACGATGGAGGGTTGGTCAATGAGCAGTTCTTC
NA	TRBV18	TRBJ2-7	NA	CASSSQGGTAYEQYF	TGTGCCAGCTCATCCCAGGGCGGGACCGCCTACGAGCAGTACTTC
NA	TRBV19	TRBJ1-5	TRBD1	CASSRTGGGNQPQHF	TGTGCCAGTAGCCGGACAGGGGGTGGCAATCAGCCCCAGCATTTT
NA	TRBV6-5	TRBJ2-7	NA	CASSYLQAGSYEQYF	TGTGCCAGCAGTTACCTTCAAGCAGGTTCCTACGAGCAGTACTTC
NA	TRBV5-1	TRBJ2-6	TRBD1	CASSLHLRQGTGANVLTF	TGCGCCAGCAGCTTACACCTACGACAGGGGACTGGGGCCAACGTCCTGACTTTC
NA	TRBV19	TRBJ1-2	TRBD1	CASSTNLGQGRDGYTF	TGTGCCAGTAGTACGAACCTTGGACAGGGGAGAGATGGCTACACCTTC
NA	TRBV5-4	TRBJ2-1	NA	CASSTSRLRYNEQFF	TGTGCCAGCAGCACTTCAAGGTTGAGGTACAATGAGCAGTTCTTC
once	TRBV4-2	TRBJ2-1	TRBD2	CASSQDLSGAYNEQFF	TGTGCCAGCAGCCAAGATCTTAGCGGGGCATACAATGAGCAGTTCTTC
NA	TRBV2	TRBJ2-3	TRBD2	CASSGTSGGAGTQYF	TGTGCCAGCAGTGGGACTAGCGGGGGGGCTGGTACGCAGTATTTT
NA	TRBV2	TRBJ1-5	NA	CASSESGQPQHF	TGTGCCAGCAGTGAATCCGGTCAGCCCCAGCATTTT
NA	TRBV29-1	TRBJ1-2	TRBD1	CSAGRDRDVNGYTF	TGCAGCGCCGGACGGGACAGGGACGTTAATGGCTACACCTTC
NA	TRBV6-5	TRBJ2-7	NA	CASSYKDREDEQYF	TGTGCCAGCAGTTATAAGGACAGAGAAGACGAGCAGTACTTC
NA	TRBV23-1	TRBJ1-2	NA	CASSSPAGVGYGYTF	TGCGCCAGCAGTTCCCCCGCAGGGGTGGGCTATGGCTACACCTTC
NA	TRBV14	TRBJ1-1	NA	CASSQQRSTEAFF	TGTGCCAGCAGCCAGCAGAGGTCAACCGAAGCTTTCTTT
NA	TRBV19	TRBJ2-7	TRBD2	CASSILSGGNEQYF	TGTGCCAGTAGTATTCTTAGCGGGGGAAACGAGCAGTACTTC
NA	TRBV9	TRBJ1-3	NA	CASSTRTPNGNTIYF	TGTGCCAGCAGCACCCGGACACCAAACGGAAACACCATATATTTT
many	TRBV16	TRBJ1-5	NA	CASRSGSMEPQHF	TGTGCCAGCAGAAGCGGGTCTATGGAGCCCCAGCATTTT
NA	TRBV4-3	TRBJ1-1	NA	CASSQYRQANTEAFF	TGCGCCAGCAGCCAGTACAGACAGGCGAACACTGAAGCTTTCTTT
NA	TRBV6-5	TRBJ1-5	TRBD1	CASSWTGLGQPQHF	TGTGCCAGCAGTTGGACAGGCCTGGGGCAGCCCCAGCATTTT
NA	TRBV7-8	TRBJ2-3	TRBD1	CASSLGFLKGAGTDTQYF	TGTGCCAGCAGCTTAGGTTTCCTTAAGGGGGCAGGCACAGATACGCAGTATTTT
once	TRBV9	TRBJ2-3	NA	CASSVEGHPQYF	TGTGCCAGCAGCGTAGAGGGGCACCCGCAGTATTTT
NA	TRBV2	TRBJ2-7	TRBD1	CASGGQGLYEQYF	TGTGCCAGCGGGGGACAGGGGCTGTACGAGCAGTACTTC
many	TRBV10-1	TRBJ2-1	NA	CASSLGDEQFF	TGCGCCAGCAGTCTAGGGGATGAGCAGTTCTTC